These T cell receptor beta chains were read from a single sample in a study of Ad26.COV2.S vaccination and SARS-CoV-2 variants. Method: immunoSEQ multiplex PCR; TCRdb's copy keeps in-frame clones and lacks some. Of under 250,000 clones in the sample, roughly 85% are singletons; the top ten hold 2.9%. The starting material was peripheral blood, obtained in a trial of Ad26.COV2.S vaccine versus placebo. The receptor set was obtained from a person aged 18-65 years who received the Ad26.COV2.S COVID-19 vaccine or a placebo. Both conserved end residues are part of each CDR3. The D gene is left open where the match is weak. Only some rows state a clone size, as once, few, many or a class for expanded clones.

abundance | j_gene | v_gene | d_gene | CDR3aa | CDR3nt
- | TRBJ1-2 | TRBV7-2 | - | CASNLQVIGYGYTF | TGTGCCAGCAACCTACAGGTTATCGGCTATGGCTACACCTTC
- | TRBJ1-5 | TRBV7-9 | - | CASSLGNQPQHF | TGTGCCAGCAGCTTGGGGAATCAGCCCCAGCATTTT
- | TRBJ2-3 | TRBV6-2/TRBV6-3 | TRBD2 | CASSYGLEADTQYF | TGTGCCAGCAGTTACGGACTAGAGGCAGATACGCAGTATTTT
- | TRBJ1-2 | TRBV19 | TRBD1 | CASSRPGRRTGDFLYGYTF | TGTGCCAGTAGTCGCCCGGGCCGACGGACAGGGGATTTCCTCTATGGCTACACCTTC
- | TRBJ2-6 | TRBV6-4 | - | CASSEDSGNVLTF | TGTGCCAGCAGTGAAGACTCAGGGAACGTCCTGACTTTC
- | TRBJ2-6 | TRBV7-3 | TRBD1 | CASSSKSGTAQEGANVLTF | TGTGCCAGCAGCTCAAAATCCGGGACAGCCCAGGAGGGGGCCAACGTCCTGACTTTC
once | TRBJ2-1 | TRBV7-9 | TRBD2 | CASSPWTRGNEQFF | TGTGCCAGCAGCCCTTGGACTAGAGGAAATGAGCAGTTCTTC
- | TRBJ2-3 | TRBV7-3 | - | CASSLGIIADTQYF | TGTGCCAGCAGCTTAGGCATTATCGCAGATACGCAGTATTTT
- | TRBJ2-3 | TRBV3-1/TRBV3-2 | - | CASSHRSRDTQYF | TGTGCCAGCAGCCATCGTTCCAGAGATACGCAGTATTTT
- | TRBJ1-6 | TRBV6-1 | - | CASSEVGIGPPLHF | TGTGCCAGCAGTGAAGTGGGTATCGGTCCACCCCTCCACTTT
once | TRBJ1-2 | TRBV9 | - | CASSVVPESTNYGYTF | TGTGCCAGCAGCGTAGTGCCAGAATCGACTAACTATGGCTACACCTTC
- | TRBJ2-1 | TRBV5-1 | TRBD2 | CASSSRTSGGHSSYNEQFF | TGCGCCAGCAGCTCTCGGACTAGCGGGGGCCACAGCTCCTACAATGAGCAGTTCTTC
- | TRBJ2-2 | TRBV6-4 | - | CASSSGTADTGELFF | TGTGCCAGCAGTTCCGGGACGGCGGACACCGGGGAGCTGTTTTTT
- | TRBJ2-5 | TRBV6-6 | - | CASSPQTRVGETQYF | TGTGCCAGCAGTCCCCAGACTCGGGTAGGGGAGACCCAGTACTTC
once | TRBJ2-4 | TRBV19 | TRBD1 | CASSMDRGGNIQYF | TGTGCCAGTAGTATGGACAGGGGCGGAAACATTCAGTACTTC
- | TRBJ1-6 | TRBV18 | - | CASSTNRENSPLHF | TGTGCCAGCTCAACAAACCGGGAGAATTCACCCCTCCACTTT
- | TRBJ1-5 | TRBV19 | TRBD1 | CASSTQTGGQPQHF | TGTGCCAGTAGTACTCAGACAGGGGGCCAGCCCCAGCATTTT
- | TRBJ2-6 | TRBV30 | - | CACPVGVWANVLTF | TGTGCCTGCCCGGTGGGAGTATGGGCCAACGTCCTGACTTTC
once | TRBJ1-1 | TRBV4-1 | - | CASSPGGLNTEAFF | TGCGCCAGCAGCCCCGGGGGTCTGAACACTGAAGCTTTCTTT
- | TRBJ2-1 | TRBV7-9 | TRBD1 | CASSLVWQGESSYNEQFF | TGTGCCAGCAGCTTAGTCTGGCAGGGGGAAAGCTCCTACAATGAGCAGTTCTTC
- | TRBJ1-1 | TRBV5-1 | - | CASSLEGTYTEAFF | TGCGCCAGCAGCTTGGAAGGGACGTACACTGAAGCTTTCTTT
- | TRBJ2-5 | TRBV18 | - | CASSPRPSEETQYF | TGTGCCAGCTCACCACGCCCGAGTGAAGAGACCCAGTACTTC
- | TRBJ1-1 | TRBV13 | TRBD1 | CASSRGQGNTEAFF | TGTGCCAGCAGCCGGGGACAGGGTAATACTGAAGCTTTCTTT
- | TRBJ2-2 | TRBV5-1 | - | CASSLSTGELFF | TGCGCCAGCAGCTTGAGCACCGGGGAGCTGTTTTTT
- | TRBJ1-6 | TRBV24-1 | - | CATSDFQGRGYSPLHF | TGTGCCACCAGTGATTTCCAGGGCAGGGGCTATTCACCCCTCCACTTT
- | TRBJ1-4 | TRBV11-2 | TRBD1 | CASSQWTGGFVVDEKLFF | TGTGCCAGCAGCCAATGGACAGGGGGTTTTGTTGTTGATGAAAAACTGTTTTTT
- | TRBJ2-7 | TRBV10-3 | - | CAISEDGYEQYF | TGTGCCATCAGTGAAGACGGCTACGAGCAGTACTTC